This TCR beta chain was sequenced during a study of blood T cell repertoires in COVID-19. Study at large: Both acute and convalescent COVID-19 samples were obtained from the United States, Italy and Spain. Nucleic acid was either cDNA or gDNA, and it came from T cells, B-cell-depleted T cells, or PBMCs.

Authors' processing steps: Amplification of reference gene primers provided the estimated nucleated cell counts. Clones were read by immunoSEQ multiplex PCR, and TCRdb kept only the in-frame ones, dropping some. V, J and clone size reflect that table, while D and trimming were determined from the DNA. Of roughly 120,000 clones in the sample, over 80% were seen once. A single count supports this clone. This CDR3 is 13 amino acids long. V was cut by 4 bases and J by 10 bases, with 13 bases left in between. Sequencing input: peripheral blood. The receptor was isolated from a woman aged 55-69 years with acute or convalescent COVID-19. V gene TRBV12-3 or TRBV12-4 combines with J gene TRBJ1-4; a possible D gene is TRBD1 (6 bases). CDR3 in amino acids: CASSSQGIGKLFF. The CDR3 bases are TGTGCCAGCAGTTCTCAGGGGATCGGAAAACTGTTTTTT.